This T cell receptor beta chain was captured in a study of blood T cell repertoires in COVID-19. Study context: The study drew acute and convalescent COVID-19 samples from the United States, Italy and Spain. Sample material is recorded as cDNA or gDNA derived from T cells, B-cell-depleted T cells, or PBMCs.

Original processing methods: Reference gene primer amplification gave estimated nucleated cell counts. Clones were sequenced by immunoSEQ multiplex PCR, and TCRdb holds only the in-frame ones, with some missing. D and trimming were read from the DNA, whereas the V and J calls and clone size are those reported in that table. This repertoire shows a few hundred thousand clones, 85% to 90% found once; its top ten account for over 12%. This CDR3 has 16 amino acids. This chain links TRBV21-1 with TRBJ2-3; TRBD2 reflects the table's D call only, with no check against the DNA. TRBV21-1 is deemed a pseudogene. The source material was PBMCs or T cells enriched from blood (not recorded which). This TCR was recovered from a man aged 30 to 45 who had been exposed to COVID-19. The CDR3 spells CASSKPPGGASWTQYF. The CDR3 bases are TGTGCCAGCAGCAAACCCCCCGGGGGGGCGTCATGGACGCAGTATTTT.